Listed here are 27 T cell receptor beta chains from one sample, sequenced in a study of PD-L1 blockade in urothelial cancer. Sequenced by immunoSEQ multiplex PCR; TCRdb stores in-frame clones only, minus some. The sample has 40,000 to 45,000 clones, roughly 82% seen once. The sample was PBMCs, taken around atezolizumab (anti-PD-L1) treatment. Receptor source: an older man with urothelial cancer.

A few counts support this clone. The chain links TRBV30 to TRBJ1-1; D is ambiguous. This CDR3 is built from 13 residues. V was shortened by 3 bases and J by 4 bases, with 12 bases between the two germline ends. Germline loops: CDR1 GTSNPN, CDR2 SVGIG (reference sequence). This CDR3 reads CAWRPWGGTEAFF. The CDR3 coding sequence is TGTGCCTGGAGACCCTGGGGAGGCACTGAAGCTTTCTTT.

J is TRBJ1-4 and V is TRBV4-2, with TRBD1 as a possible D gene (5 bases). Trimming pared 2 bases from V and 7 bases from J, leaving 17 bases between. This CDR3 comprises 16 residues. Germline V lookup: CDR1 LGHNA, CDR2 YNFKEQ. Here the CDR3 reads CASSQQRGGSSEKLFF. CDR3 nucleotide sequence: TGTGCCAGCAGCCAACAAAGGGGCGGCTCCTCTGAAAAACTGTTTTTT.

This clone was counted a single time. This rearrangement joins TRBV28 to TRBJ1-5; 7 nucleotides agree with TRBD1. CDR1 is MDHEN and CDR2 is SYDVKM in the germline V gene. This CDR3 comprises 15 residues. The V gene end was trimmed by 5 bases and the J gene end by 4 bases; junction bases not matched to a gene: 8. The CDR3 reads CASSNPGQSNQPQHF. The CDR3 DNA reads TGTGCCAGCAGTAACCCGGGACAGTCGAATCAGCCCCAGCATTTT.

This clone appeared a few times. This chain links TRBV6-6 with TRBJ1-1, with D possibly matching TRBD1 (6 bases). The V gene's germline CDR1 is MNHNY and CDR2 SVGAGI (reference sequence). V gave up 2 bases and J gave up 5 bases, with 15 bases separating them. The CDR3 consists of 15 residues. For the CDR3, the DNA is TGTGCCAGCAGTTACGCCACCCCGCAGGGGACTGAAGCTTTCTTT. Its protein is CASSYATPQGTEAFF.

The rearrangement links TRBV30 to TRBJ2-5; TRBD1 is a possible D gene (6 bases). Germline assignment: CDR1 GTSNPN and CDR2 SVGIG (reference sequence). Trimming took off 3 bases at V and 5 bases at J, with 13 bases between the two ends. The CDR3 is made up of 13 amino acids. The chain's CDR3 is CAWRGPRGETQYF. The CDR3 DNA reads TGTGCCTGGAGGGGCCCTAGGGGGGAGACCCAGTACTTC.

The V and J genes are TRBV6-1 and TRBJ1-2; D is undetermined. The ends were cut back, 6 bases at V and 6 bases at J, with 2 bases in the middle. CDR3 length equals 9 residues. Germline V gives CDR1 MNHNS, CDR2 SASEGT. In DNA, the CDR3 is TGTGCCAGCAGCAATGGCTACACCTTC. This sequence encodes CASSNGYTF.

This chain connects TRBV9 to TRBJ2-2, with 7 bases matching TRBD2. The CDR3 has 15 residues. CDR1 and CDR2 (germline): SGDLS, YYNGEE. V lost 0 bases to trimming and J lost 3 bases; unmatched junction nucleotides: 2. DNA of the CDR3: TGTGCCAGCAGCGTAGGCGGGAGAGACACCGGGGAGCTGTTTTTT. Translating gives CASSVGGRDTGELFF.

In DNA, the CDR3 is TGCGCCAGCAGCATACCCGGGACTAGCGGTCTCGCGAACACCGGGGAGCTGTTTTTT. Protein sequence: CASSIPGTSGLANTGELFF. This chain joins TRBV5-1 and TRBJ2-2; 11 nucleotides line up with TRBD2. This CDR3 comprises 19 residues. V lost 4 bases and J lost 0; bases outside the gene matches: 11. Germline CDR1 reads SGHRS; CDR2 reads YFSETQ.

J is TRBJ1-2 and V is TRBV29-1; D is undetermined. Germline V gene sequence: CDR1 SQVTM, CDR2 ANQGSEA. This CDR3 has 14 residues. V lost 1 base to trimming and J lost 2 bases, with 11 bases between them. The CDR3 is CSVEGGRANYGYTF. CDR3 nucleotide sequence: TGCAGCGTTGAAGGAGGGAGGGCCAACTATGGCTACACCTTC. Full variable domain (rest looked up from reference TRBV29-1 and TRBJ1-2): SAVISQKPSRDICQRGTSLTIQCQVDSQVTMMFWYRQQPGQSLTLIATANQGSEATYESGFVIDKFPISRPNLTFSTLTVSNMSPEDSSIYLCSVEGGRANYGYTFGSGTRLTVV.

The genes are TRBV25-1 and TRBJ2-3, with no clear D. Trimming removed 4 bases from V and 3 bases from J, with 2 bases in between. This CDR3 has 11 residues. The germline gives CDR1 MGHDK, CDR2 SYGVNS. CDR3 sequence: CASSATDTQYF. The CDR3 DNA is TGTGCCAGCAGTGCAACAGATACGCAGTATTTT.

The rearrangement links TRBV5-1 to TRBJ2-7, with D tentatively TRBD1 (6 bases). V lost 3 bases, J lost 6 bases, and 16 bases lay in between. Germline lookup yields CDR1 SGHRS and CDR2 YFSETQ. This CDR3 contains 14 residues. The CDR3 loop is CASSSTQGPGEQYF. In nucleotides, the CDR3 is TGCGCCAGCAGCTCAACCCAGGGGCCTGGCGAGCAGTACTTC.

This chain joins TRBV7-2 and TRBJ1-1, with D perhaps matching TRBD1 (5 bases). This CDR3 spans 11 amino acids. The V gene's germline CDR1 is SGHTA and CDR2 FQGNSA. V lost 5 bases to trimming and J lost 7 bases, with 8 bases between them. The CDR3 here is CASSPGIEAFF. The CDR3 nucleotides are TGTGCCAGCAGCCCAGGGATTGAAGCTTTCTTT.

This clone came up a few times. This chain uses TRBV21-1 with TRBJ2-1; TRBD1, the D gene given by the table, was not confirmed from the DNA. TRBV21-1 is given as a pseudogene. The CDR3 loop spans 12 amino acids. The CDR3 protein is CAKLGPYNEQFF. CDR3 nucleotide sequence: TGTGCCAAGTTGGGGCCCTACAATGAGCAGTTCTTC.

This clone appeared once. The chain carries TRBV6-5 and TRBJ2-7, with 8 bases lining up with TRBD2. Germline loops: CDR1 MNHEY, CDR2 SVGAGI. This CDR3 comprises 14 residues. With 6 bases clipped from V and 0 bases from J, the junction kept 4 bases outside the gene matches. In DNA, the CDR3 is TGTGCCAGCAGGGCGGGGGGACTCTCCTACGAGCAGTACTTC. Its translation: CASRAGGLSYEQYF.

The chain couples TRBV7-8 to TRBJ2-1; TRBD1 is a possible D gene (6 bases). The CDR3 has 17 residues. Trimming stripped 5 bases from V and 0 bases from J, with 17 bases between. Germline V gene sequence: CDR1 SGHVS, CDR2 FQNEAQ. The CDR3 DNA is TGTGCCAGCAGCAACTTTTTGACAGGCAGCTCCTACAATGAGCAGTTCTTC. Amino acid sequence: CASSNFLTGSSYNEQFF.

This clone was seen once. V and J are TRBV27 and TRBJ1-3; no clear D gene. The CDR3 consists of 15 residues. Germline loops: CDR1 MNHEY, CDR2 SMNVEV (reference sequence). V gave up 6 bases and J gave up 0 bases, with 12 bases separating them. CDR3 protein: CASRPLGLSGNTIYF. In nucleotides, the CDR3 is TGTGCCAGCAGGCCCCTAGGCCTCTCTGGAAACACCATATATTTT.

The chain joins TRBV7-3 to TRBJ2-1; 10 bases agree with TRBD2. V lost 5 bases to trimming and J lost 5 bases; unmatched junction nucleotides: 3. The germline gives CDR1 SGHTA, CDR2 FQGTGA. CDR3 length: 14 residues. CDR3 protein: CASSLAGVHNEQFF. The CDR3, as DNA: TGTGCCAGCAGCCTAGCGGGAGTCCACAATGAGCAGTTCTTC.

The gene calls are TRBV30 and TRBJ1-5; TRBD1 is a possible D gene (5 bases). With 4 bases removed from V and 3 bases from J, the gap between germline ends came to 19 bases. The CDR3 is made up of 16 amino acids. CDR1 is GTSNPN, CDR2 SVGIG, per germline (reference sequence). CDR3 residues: CAWTAVTGGPNQPQHF. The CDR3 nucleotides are TGTGCCTGGACGGCGGTAACGGGGGGACCCAATCAGCCCCAGCATTTT.

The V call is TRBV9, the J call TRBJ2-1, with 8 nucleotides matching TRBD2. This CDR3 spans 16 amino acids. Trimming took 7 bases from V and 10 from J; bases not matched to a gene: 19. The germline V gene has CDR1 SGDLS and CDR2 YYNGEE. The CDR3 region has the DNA TGTGCCAGCGCAAAATTCGGGACTAGTCATCAGGAAGAGCAGTTCTTC. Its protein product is CASAKFGTSHQEEQFF.

CDR3 sequence: CASVERQANQPQHF. In nucleotides, the CDR3 is TGTGCCAGCGTTGAGCGACAGGCCAATCAGCCCCAGCATTTT. The chain recombines TRBV2 with TRBJ1-5; tentatively, D is TRBD1 (6 bases). In germline, CDR1 is SNHLY, CDR2 FYNNEI. Trimming removed 8 bases at V and 3 bases at J, with 14 bases between. There are 14 residues in the CDR3.

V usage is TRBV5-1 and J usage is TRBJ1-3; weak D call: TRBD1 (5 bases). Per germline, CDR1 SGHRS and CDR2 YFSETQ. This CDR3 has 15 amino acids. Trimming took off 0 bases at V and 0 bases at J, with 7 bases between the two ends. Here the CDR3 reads CASSLEGRSGNTIYF. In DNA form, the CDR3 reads TGCGCCAGCAGCTTGGAGGGGCGCTCTGGAAACACCATATATTTT.

CDR3 coding DNA: TGTGCCAGCAGCTTGGGACGGGAGATCTACGAGCAGTACTTC. Protein product: CASSLGREIYEQYF. The V and J genes are TRBV5-5 and TRBJ2-7, with a possible D match to TRBD2 (6 bases). Between the trimmed V and J ends, which lost 0 bases and 3 bases, there was a span of 10 bases. CDR3 size: 14 residues. The germline V gene encodes CDR1 SGHKS and CDR2 YYEKEE (reference sequence).

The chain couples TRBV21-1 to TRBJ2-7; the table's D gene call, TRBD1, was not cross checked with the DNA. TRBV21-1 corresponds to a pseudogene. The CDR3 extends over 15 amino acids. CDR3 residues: CASSMETELIYEQYF. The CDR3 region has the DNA TGTGCCAGCAGCATGGAGACAGAGCTGATATACGAGCAGTACTTC.

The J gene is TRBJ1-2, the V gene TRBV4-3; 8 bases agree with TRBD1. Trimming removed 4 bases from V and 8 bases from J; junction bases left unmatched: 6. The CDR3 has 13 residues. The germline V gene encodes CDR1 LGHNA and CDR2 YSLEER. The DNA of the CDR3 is TGCGCCAGCAGCCCGGACAGGGTCGGGGGCTACACCTTC. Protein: CASSPDRVGGYTF.

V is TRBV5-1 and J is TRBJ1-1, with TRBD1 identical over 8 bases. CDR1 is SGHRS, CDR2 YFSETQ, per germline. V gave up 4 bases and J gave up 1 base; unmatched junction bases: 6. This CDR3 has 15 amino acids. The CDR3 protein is CASSHGQGKNTEAFF. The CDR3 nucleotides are TGCGCCAGCAGCCACGGACAGGGAAAGAACACTGAAGCTTTCTTT.

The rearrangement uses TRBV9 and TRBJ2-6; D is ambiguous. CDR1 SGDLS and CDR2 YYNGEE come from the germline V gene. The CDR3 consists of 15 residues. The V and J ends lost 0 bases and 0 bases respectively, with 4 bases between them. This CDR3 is CASSVDGSGANVLTF. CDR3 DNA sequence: TGTGCCAGCAGCGTAGACGGCTCTGGGGCCAACGTCCTGACTTTC.

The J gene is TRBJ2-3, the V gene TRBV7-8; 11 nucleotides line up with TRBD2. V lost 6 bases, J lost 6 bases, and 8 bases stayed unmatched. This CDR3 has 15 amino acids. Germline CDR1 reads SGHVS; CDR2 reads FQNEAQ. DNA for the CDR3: TGTGCCAGCAGGCCGCTAGCGGGAGGCCAGGATACGCAGTATTTT. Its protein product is CASRPLAGGQDTQYF.